A selection of T cell receptor beta chains follows, all from one sample in a study of beta chain features in type 1 diabetes. The assay was immunoSEQ multiplex PCR, and TCRdb's table has in-frame clones only and misses some. The profile shows 110,000 to 150,000 clones, about 7.1% of them singletons. Sequenced material: central memory CD4+ T cells from blood. The receptor source for this set is a woman aged 25-40 years in good health. Both conserved end residues are part of each CDR3. The D gene is left open where the match is weak. Where a row states a size, it is once, few, many or the class of an expanded clone; other rows omit it.

clone_size: many
d_call: NA
j_call: TRBJ2-7
v_call: TRBV7-2
cdr3_aa: CASRLTYEQYF
cdr3_nt: TGTGCCAGCAGGCTAACCTACGAGCAGTACTTC

clone_size: NA
d_call: NA
j_call: TRBJ1-2
v_call: TRBV27
cdr3_aa: CASSSPGGTVYGYTF
cdr3_nt: TGTGCCAGCAGCTCTCCTGGGGGCACGGTATATGGCTACACCTTC

clone_size: many
d_call: NA
j_call: TRBJ2-1
v_call: TRBV7-2
cdr3_aa: CASSPIPMAGLYNEQFF
cdr3_nt: TGTGCCAGCAGCCCAATCCCCATGGCGGGGCTGTACAATGAGCAGTTCTTC

clone_size: many
d_call: TRBD1
j_call: TRBJ1-5
v_call: TRBV28
cdr3_aa: CASSSSGTGYQPQHF
cdr3_nt: TGTGCCAGTTCATCCTCCGGGACAGGGTATCAGCCCCAGCATTTT

clone_size: many
d_call: NA
j_call: TRBJ2-3
v_call: TRBV27
cdr3_aa: CASSSVSTDTQYF
cdr3_nt: TGTGCCAGCTCGTCTGTTAGCACAGATACGCAGTATTTT

clone_size: NA
d_call: TRBD2
j_call: TRBJ2-5
v_call: TRBV5-1
cdr3_aa: CASSLVLAGGQETQYF
cdr3_nt: TGCGCCAGCAGCTTGGTACTAGCGGGAGGGCAGGAGACCCAGTACTTC

clone_size: few
d_call: NA
j_call: TRBJ2-7
v_call: TRBV25-1
cdr3_aa: CASSDPTGNYEQYF
cdr3_nt: TGTGCCAGCAGTGACCCGACAGGAAACTACGAGCAGTACTTC

clone_size: NA
d_call: NA
j_call: TRBJ2-3
v_call: TRBV15
cdr3_aa: CATSRVAQGGRDTQYF
cdr3_nt: TGTGCCACCAGCAGGGTGGCGCAGGGGGGACGAGATACGCAGTATTTT

clone_size: NA
d_call: NA
j_call: TRBJ2-7
v_call: TRBV14
cdr3_aa: CASSQVYRERHEQYF
cdr3_nt: TGTGCCAGCAGCCAAGTCTACAGGGAGCGGCACGAGCAGTACTTC

clone_size: many
d_call: NA
j_call: TRBJ2-7
v_call: TRBV15
cdr3_aa: CATSREASAIGEQYF
cdr3_nt: TGTGCCACCAGCAGAGAGGCTAGCGCAATAGGAGAGCAGTACTTC

clone_size: few
d_call: NA
j_call: TRBJ1-1
v_call: TRBV7-2
cdr3_aa: CASSLGMPGDSEAFF
cdr3_nt: TGTGCCAGCAGCTTAGGGATGCCTGGAGACTCTGAAGCTTTCTTT

clone_size: many
d_call: TRBD1
j_call: TRBJ1-2
v_call: TRBV19
cdr3_aa: CASSRTGDYGYTF
cdr3_nt: TGTGCCAGTAGTAGAACAGGGGACTATGGCTACACCTTC

clone_size: NA
d_call: NA
j_call: TRBJ1-4
v_call: TRBV15
cdr3_aa: CATSRDTRGSEKLFF
cdr3_nt: TGTGCCACCAGCAGAGATACCAGGGGTTCGGAAAAACTGTTTTTT

clone_size: few
d_call: TRBD2
j_call: TRBJ2-1
v_call: TRBV19
cdr3_aa: CASSIWTSATNEQFF
cdr3_nt: TGTGCCAGTAGTATTTGGACTAGCGCAACCAATGAGCAGTTCTTC

clone_size: few
d_call: TRBD1
j_call: TRBJ2-1
v_call: TRBV5-1
cdr3_aa: CATAISQGASDYNEQFF
cdr3_nt: TGCGCCACCGCAATTTCACAGGGGGCGTCGGATTACAATGAGCAGTTCTTC

clone_size: few
d_call: NA
j_call: TRBJ2-1
v_call: TRBV2
cdr3_aa: CASSEQAAYNEQFF
cdr3_nt: TGTGCCAGCAGTGAACAAGCGGCCTACAATGAGCAGTTCTTC

clone_size: few
d_call: TRBD2
j_call: TRBJ2-2
v_call: TRBV18
cdr3_aa: CASSPPSGRTNTGELFF
cdr3_nt: TGTGCCAGCTCACCTCCTAGCGGGAGGACTAACACCGGGGAGCTGTTTTTT

clone_size: NA
d_call: TRBD1
j_call: TRBJ2-2
v_call: TRBV30
cdr3_aa: CAWSTPDRATGELFF
cdr3_nt: TGTGCCTGGAGTACCCCGGACAGGGCGACCGGGGAGCTGTTTTTT

clone_size: few
d_call: NA
j_call: TRBJ2-1
v_call: TRBV23-1
cdr3_aa: CATATAQGKNNEQFF
cdr3_nt: TGCGCCACCGCCACGGCACAGGGAAAGAACAATGAGCAGTTCTTC

clone_size: NA
d_call: NA
j_call: TRBJ2-3
v_call: TRBV4-3
cdr3_aa: CASSQVVGTDTQYF
cdr3_nt: TGCGCCAGCAGCCAAGTAGTGGGCACAGATACGCAGTATTTT

clone_size: NA
d_call: TRBD2
j_call: TRBJ2-5
v_call: TRBV7-9
cdr3_aa: CASSFALADEQETQYF
cdr3_nt: TGTGCCAGCAGCTTCGCGCTAGCGGACGAGCAAGAGACCCAGTACTTC

clone_size: NA
d_call: NA
j_call: TRBJ1-2
v_call: TRBV27
cdr3_aa: CASSQQGGSYGYTF
cdr3_nt: TGTGCCAGCAGCCAACAGGGCGGTAGCTATGGCTACACCTTC

clone_size: NA
d_call: TRBD1
j_call: TRBJ1-2
v_call: TRBV7-9
cdr3_aa: CASSGQGYGYTF
cdr3_nt: TGTGCCAGCAGCGGACAGGGTTATGGCTACACCTTC

clone_size: few
d_call: TRBD1
j_call: TRBJ2-2
v_call: TRBV7-6
cdr3_aa: CASSRGQGVGELFF
cdr3_nt: TGTGCCAGCAGCCGGGGACAGGGGGTCGGGGAGCTGTTTTTT

clone_size: NA
d_call: NA
j_call: TRBJ2-7
v_call: TRBV7-9
cdr3_aa: CASSLDSLPYEQYF
cdr3_nt: TGTGCCAGCAGCTTGGACAGCTTACCCTACGAGCAGTACTTC

clone_size: few
d_call: NA
j_call: TRBJ2-1
v_call: TRBV12-5
cdr3_aa: CASGLVSGEGNNEQFF
cdr3_nt: TGTGCTAGTGGTTTGGTATCAGGGGAGGGTAACAATGAGCAGTTCTTC

clone_size: NA
d_call: NA
j_call: TRBJ2-2
v_call: TRBV7-3
cdr3_aa: CASSSGGGTGELFF
cdr3_nt: TGTGCCAGCAGCTCAGGAGGCGGGACCGGGGAGCTGTTTTTT

clone_size: NA
d_call: NA
j_call: TRBJ2-7
v_call: TRBV28
cdr3_aa: CASSLTGGGGYEQYF
cdr3_nt: TGTGCCAGCAGTTTAACAGGTGGTGGGGGGTACGAGCAGTACTTC

clone_size: many
d_call: NA
j_call: TRBJ1-1
v_call: TRBV30
cdr3_aa: CAWSVSFQALNTEAFF
cdr3_nt: TGTGCCTGGAGTGTATCCTTCCAGGCCTTGAACACTGAAGCTTTCTTT

clone_size: few
d_call: NA
j_call: TRBJ2-2
v_call: TRBV4-3
cdr3_aa: CASSQGLSVTGELFF
cdr3_nt: TGCGCCAGCAGCCAAGGACTGTCGGTCACCGGGGAGCTGTTTTTT

clone_size: few
d_call: NA
j_call: TRBJ2-1
v_call: TRBV5-8
cdr3_aa: CASRDSVYNEQFF
cdr3_nt: TGTGCCAGCAGGGATAGCGTGTACAATGAGCAGTTCTTC

clone_size: NA
d_call: TRBD2
j_call: TRBJ2-1
v_call: TRBV13
cdr3_aa: CASSLVAGDYNEQFF
cdr3_nt: TGTGCCAGCAGCTTAGTAGCGGGAGATTACAATGAGCAGTTCTTC

clone_size: few
d_call: TRBD2
j_call: TRBJ2-3
v_call: TRBV5-1
cdr3_aa: CASSFGLAGSTDTQYF
cdr3_nt: TGCGCCAGCAGCTTCGGACTAGCGGGAAGCACAGATACGCAGTATTTT

clone_size: NA
d_call: NA
j_call: TRBJ2-1
v_call: TRBV28
cdr3_aa: CASSLGRRGSYNEQFF
cdr3_nt: TGTGCCAGCAGTTTGGGTAGAAGGGGGTCCTACAATGAGCAGTTCTTC

clone_size: few
d_call: NA
j_call: TRBJ2-1
v_call: TRBV6-5
cdr3_aa: CASSYSAGRDEQFF
cdr3_nt: TGTGCCAGCAGTTACTCGGCGGGACGAGATGAGCAGTTCTTC

clone_size: few
d_call: TRBD1
j_call: TRBJ1-5
v_call: TRBV19
cdr3_aa: CASDRGNQPQHF
cdr3_nt: TGTGCCAGCGACAGGGGGAATCAGCCCCAGCATTTT

clone_size: NA
d_call: TRBD2
j_call: TRBJ2-4
v_call: TRBV27
cdr3_aa: CASSHSSGLTKNIQYF
cdr3_nt: TGTGCCAGCAGTCACTCTAGCGGGTTGACCAAAAACATTCAGTACTTC

clone_size: NA
d_call: NA
j_call: TRBJ1-5
v_call: TRBV7-8
cdr3_aa: CASSVLRGQNQPQHF
cdr3_nt: TGTGCCAGCAGCGTCCTAAGGGGCCAAAATCAGCCCCAGCATTTT

clone_size: few
d_call: TRBD2
j_call: TRBJ2-1
v_call: TRBV4-1
cdr3_aa: CASSQVARLGGDYNEQFF
cdr3_nt: TGCGCCAGCAGCCAAGTGGCAAGGTTGGGAGGGGACTACAATGAGCAGTTCTTC

clone_size: NA
d_call: NA
j_call: TRBJ1-1
v_call: TRBV19
cdr3_aa: CASSTRQTEAFF
cdr3_nt: TGTGCCAGTAGTACCCGACAGACTGAAGCTTTCTTT

clone_size: many
d_call: NA
j_call: TRBJ1-1
v_call: TRBV29-1
cdr3_aa: CSVSRGRVTEAFF
cdr3_nt: TGCAGCGTTTCTAGGGGGAGGGTCACTGAAGCTTTCTTT

clone_size: many
d_call: TRBD2
j_call: TRBJ2-6
v_call: TRBV7-3
cdr3_aa: CASSPGAGAGANVLTF
cdr3_nt: TGTGCCAGCAGTCCGGGAGCGGGAGCTGGGGCCAACGTCCTGACTTTC

clone_size: NA
d_call: TRBD1
j_call: TRBJ2-1
v_call: TRBV14
cdr3_aa: CASSPFLDRANEQFF
cdr3_nt: TGTGCCAGCAGCCCCTTCCTGGACAGGGCTAATGAGCAGTTCTTC

clone_size: few
d_call: TRBD2
j_call: TRBJ2-3
v_call: TRBV25-1
cdr3_aa: CASSETSGSGADTQYF
cdr3_nt: TGTGCCAGCAGTGAAACTAGCGGGAGTGGAGCAGATACGCAGTATTTT